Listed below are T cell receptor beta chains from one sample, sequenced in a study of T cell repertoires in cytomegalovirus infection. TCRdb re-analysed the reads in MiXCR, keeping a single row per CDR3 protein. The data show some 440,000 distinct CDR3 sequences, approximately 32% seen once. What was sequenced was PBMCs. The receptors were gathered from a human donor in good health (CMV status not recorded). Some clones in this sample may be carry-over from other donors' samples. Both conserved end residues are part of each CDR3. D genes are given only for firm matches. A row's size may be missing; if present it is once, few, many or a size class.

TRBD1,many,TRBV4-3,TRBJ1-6,CASSQDGRQGARSPLHF,TGCGCCAGCAGCCAAGATGGGAGGCAGGGGGCAAGGTCACCCCTCCACTTT
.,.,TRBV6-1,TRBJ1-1,CASSAAMNTEAFF,TGTGCCAGCAGTGCAGCTATGAACACTGAAGCTTTCTTT
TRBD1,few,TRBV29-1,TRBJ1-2,CSAGQGVVGDGYTF,TGCAGCGCAGGACAGGGGGTAGTAGGTGATGGCTACACCTTC
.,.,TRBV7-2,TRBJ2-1,CASSPPREEQFF,TGTGCCAGCAGCCCACCTAGAGAGGAGCAGTTCTTC
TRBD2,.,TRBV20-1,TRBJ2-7,CSARSGLVYYEQYF,TGCAGTGCTAGATCGGGACTAGTTTACTACGAGCAGTACTTC
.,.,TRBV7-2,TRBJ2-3,CVSSLAGVGGRDTQYF,TGTGTCAGCAGCTTAGCCGGGGTCGGAGGAAGAGATACGCAGTATTTT
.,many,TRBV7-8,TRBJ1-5,CASSPRTVINQPQHF,TGTGCCAGCAGCCCACGGACGGTTATCAATCAGCCCCAGCATTTT
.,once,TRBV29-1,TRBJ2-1,CSVGGGANYNEQFF,TGCAGCGTTGGCGGCGGGGCTAACTACAATGAGCAGTTCTTC
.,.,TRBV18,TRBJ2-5,CASSPTDSNFQETQYF,TGTGCCAGCTCACCAACGGACAGTAACTTCCAAGAGACCCAGTACTTC
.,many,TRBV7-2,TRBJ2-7,CASSREGGYEQYF,TGTGCCAGCAGCCGAGAAGGCGGCTACGAGCAGTACTTC
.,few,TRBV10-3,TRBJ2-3,CAISRTVIEGDTQYF,TGTGCCATCAGTCGGACAGTTATAGAGGGAGATACGCAGTATTTT
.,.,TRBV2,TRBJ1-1,CASRSGAEAFF,TGTGCCAGCAGATCAGGGGCTGAAGCTTTCTTT
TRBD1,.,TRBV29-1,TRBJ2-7,CSVITQGVSYERYF,TGCAGCGTTATCACCCAGGGGGTCTCCTACGAGCGGTACTTC
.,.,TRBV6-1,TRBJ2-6,CASTTVSGQVSSRANVLTF,TGTGCCAGCACCACAGTCTCCGGGCAGGTGTCCTCTCGGGCCAACGTCCTGACTTTC
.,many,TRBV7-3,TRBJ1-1,CASSTSRGTEAFF,TGTGCCAGCAGCACCAGTCGAGGAACCGAAGCTTTCTTT
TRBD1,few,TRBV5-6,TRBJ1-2,CASSGQGNYGYTF,TGTGCCAGCAGCGGACAGGGAAACTATGGCTACACCTTC
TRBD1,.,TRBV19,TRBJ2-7,CASRGTGLSYEQYF,TGTGCCAGTAGGGGGACAGGGTTGTCCTACGAGCAGTACTTC
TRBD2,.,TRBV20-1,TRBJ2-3,CSARDRRIAGSKDTQYF,TGCAGTGCTAGAGATCGAAGGATAGCGGGGAGTAAGGATACGCAGTATTTT
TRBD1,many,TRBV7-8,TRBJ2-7,CASSTRRDSSYEQYF,TGTGCCAGCAGCACAAGACGGGACAGCTCCTACGAGCAGTACTTC
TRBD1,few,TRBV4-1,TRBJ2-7,CASSLQPRDRGYEQYF,TGCGCCAGCAGCCTACAACCCCGGGACAGGGGTTACGAGCAGTACTTC
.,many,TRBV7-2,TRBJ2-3,CASSLVPGLNTQYF,TGTGCCAGCAGCTTAGTTCCAGGGCTGAATACGCAGTATTTT
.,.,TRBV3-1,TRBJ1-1,CASSPHLEDTEAFF,TGTGCCAGCAGCCCTCATTTGGAAGACACTGAAGCTTTCTTT
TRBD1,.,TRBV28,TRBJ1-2,CASSLLGTGRGYGYTF,TGTGCCAGCAGTTTACTTGGGACAGGCAGAGGCTATGGCTACACCTTC
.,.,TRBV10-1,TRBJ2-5,CASSDTRQPSYQETQYF,TGCGCCAGCAGTGACACGAGGCAACCTTCGTACCAAGAGACCCAGTACTTC
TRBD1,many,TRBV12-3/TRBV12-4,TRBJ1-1,CASSAPLGQGATEAFF,TGTGCCAGCAGTGCGCCACTCGGACAGGGGGCAACTGAAGCTTTCTTT
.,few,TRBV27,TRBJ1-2,CASGPLGGYTF,TGTGCCAGCGGCCCACTGGGGGGCTACACCTTC
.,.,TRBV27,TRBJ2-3,CASSDWDTYTDTQYF,TGTGCCAGCAGTGACTGGGACACCTACACAGATACGCAGTATTTT
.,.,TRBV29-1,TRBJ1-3,CSAGTRYGNTIYF,TGCAGCGCGGGGACAAGGTATGGAAACACCATATATTTT
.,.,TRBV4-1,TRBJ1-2,CASSQDEANYGYTF,TGCGCCAGCAGCCAAGATGAGGCCAACTATGGCTACACCTTC
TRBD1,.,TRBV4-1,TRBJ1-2,CASSQVLQGANGYTF,TGCGCCAGCAGCCAAGTATTGCAGGGGGCAAATGGCTACACCTTC
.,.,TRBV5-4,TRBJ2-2,CASSLSVSGGGELFF,TGTGCCAGCAGCTTGTCGGTGTCCGGTGGGGGGGAGCTGTTTTTT
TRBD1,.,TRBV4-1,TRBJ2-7,CASSLTGTDSYEQYF,TGCGCCAGCAGCCTAACCGGGACAGACTCCTACGAGCAGTACTTC
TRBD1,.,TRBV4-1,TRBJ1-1,CASSSSTTGGTEAFF,TGCGCCAGCAGCTCGTCGACCACAGGGGGCACTGAAGCTTTCTTT
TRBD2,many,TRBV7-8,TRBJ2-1,CASSLSGGSYNEQFF,TGTGCCAGCAGCTTAAGCGGGGGTTCCTACAATGAGCAGTTCTTC
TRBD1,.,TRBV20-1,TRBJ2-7,CSARVTGEAYEQYF,TGCAGTGCTAGAGTTACAGGGGAAGCCTACGAGCAGTACTTC
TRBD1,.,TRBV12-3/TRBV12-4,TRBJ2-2,CASIPGQGSTGELFF,TGTGCCAGCATTCCGGGACAGGGAAGCACCGGGGAGCTGTTTTTT
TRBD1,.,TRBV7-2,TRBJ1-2,CASSAKRGTGYGYTF,TGTGCCAGCAGCGCGAAGCGAGGGACAGGCTATGGCTACACCTTC
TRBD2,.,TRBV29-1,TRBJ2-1,CSFPRTSGNEQFF,TGCAGCTTCCCCCGGACTAGTGGCAATGAGCAGTTCTTC
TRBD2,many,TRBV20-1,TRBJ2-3,CSARRTSGGALVADTQYF,TGCAGTGCTAGACGGACTAGCGGGGGGGCTCTTGTAGCAGATACGCAGTATTTT
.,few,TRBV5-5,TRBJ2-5,CASSLVGGILETQYF,TGTGCCAGCAGCTTGGTAGGGGGGATATTGGAGACCCAGTACTTC
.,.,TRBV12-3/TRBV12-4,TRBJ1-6,CASSLATGLPYNSPLHF,TGTGCCAGCAGTTTAGCGACGGGTTTACCCTATAATTCACCCCTCCACTTT
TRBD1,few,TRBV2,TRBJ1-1,CASTQGQGVDEAFF,TGTGCCAGCACCCAGGGACAGGGGGTGGATGAAGCTTTCTTT
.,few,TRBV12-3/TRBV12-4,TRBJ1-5,CASSFLLGAASNQPQHF,TGTGCCAGCAGTTTTCTCTTGGGGGCCGCTAGCAATCAGCCCCAGCATTTT
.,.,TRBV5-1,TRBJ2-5,CASSLVQGPETQYF,TGCGCCAGCAGCTTGGTGCAGGGGCCGGAGACCCAGTACTTC
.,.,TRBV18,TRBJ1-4,CASSQGAREKLFF,TGTGCCAGCTCACAAGGGGCGAGGGAAAAACTGTTTTTT
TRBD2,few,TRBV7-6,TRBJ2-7,CASSLSAGVGHEQYF,TGTGCTAGCAGCTTATCAGCGGGGGTCGGGCACGAGCAGTACTTC
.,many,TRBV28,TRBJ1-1,CASSFGQGMTEAFF,TGTGCCAGCAGTTTCGGGCAGGGGATGACTGAAGCTTTCTTT
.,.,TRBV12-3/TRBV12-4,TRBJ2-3,CASSSEIGDTQYF,TGTGCCAGCAGTTCGGAGATTGGAGATACGCAGTATTTT
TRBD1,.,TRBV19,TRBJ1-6,CASRMGQGNSPLHF,TGTGCCAGTAGGATGGGACAGGGAAATTCACCCCTCCACTTT
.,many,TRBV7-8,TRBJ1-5,CASSPGGWDQPQHF,TGTGCCAGCAGCCCCGGGGGGTGGGATCAGCCCCAGCATTTT
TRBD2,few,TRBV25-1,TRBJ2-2,CASLSGTSGNTGELFF,TGTGCCAGCTTATCCGGGACTAGCGGGAACACCGGGGAGCTGTTTTTT
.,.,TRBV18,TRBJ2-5,CASSPRSPETQYF,TGTGCCAGCTCACCAAGGAGTCCGGAGACCCAGTACTTC
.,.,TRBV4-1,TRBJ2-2,CASSQFPKQTPGELFF,TGCGCCAGCAGCCAATTCCCCAAACAGACCCCCGGGGAGCTGTTTTTT
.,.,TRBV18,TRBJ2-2,CASSRGDTPNTGELFF,TGTGCCAGCTCACGCGGGGACACTCCGAACACCGGGGAGCTGTTTTTT
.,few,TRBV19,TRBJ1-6,CASRPPVGARSSPLHF,TGTGCCAGTAGACCGCCCGTCGGGGCTCGGAGTTCACCCCTCCACTTT
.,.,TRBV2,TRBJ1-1,CASSRFMNTEAFF,TGTGCCAGCAGCAGATTTATGAACACTGAAGCTTTCTTT
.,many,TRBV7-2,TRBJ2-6,CASSLTGANVLTF,TGTGCCAGCAGCTTAACTGGGGCCAACGTCCTGACTTTC
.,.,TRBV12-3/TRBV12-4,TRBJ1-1,CASSFVWNTESVF,TGTGCCAGCAGTTTCGTCTGGAACACTGAATCTGTCTTT
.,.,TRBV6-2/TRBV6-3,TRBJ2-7,CASSDGASALATVEQYF,TGTGCCAGCAGTGATGGGGCGAGCGCTCTAGCTACTGTGGAGCAGTACTTC
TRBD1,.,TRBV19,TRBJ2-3,CASSLGTAGDTQYF,TGTGCCAGTAGTCTAGGGACAGCCGGAGATACGCAGTATTTT